Listed below are T cell receptor beta chains from one sample, sequenced in a study of blood T cell repertoires in COVID-19. Libraries were prepared by immunoSEQ multiplex PCR; TCRdb keeps only in-frame clonotypes and omits some of them. Found here are about 240,000 clones, roughly 90% of them singletons; the top ten hold around 6.9%. The specimen was peripheral blood. These receptors were obtained from a man in his fifties or sixties who had recovered from COVID-19. Both conserved end residues are part of each CDR3. Fields, in order: J gene, D gene, V gene, clone size, CDR3 protein. D genes are given only for firm matches. Only some rows state a clone size, as once, few, many or a class for expanded clones.

>TRBJ2-1|NA|TRBV5-1|NA
CASSLAGRGGGAWPNEQFF
>TRBJ2-7|TRBD1|TRBV18|once
CASSPPGTGGPNEQYF
>TRBJ1-1|TRBD1|TRBV7-9|NA
CASSLGAGGAFF
>TRBJ1-6|NA|TRBV2|NA
CASRQSSYNSPLHF
>TRBJ1-1|TRBD1|TRBV19|once
CASSTTGGTEAFF
>TRBJ2-2|NA|TRBV7-6|NA
CASSLESGFPGELFF
>TRBJ2-5|TRBD1|TRBV24-1|NA
CATSDPDRGETQYF
>TRBJ1-2|NA|TRBV9|NA
CASSVGGQPNYGYTF
>TRBJ1-4|NA|TRBV4-2|few
CASSQDQGSNEKLFF
>TRBJ1-1|NA|TRBV28|NA
CASSFLGGAFF
>TRBJ2-3|NA|TRBV5-1|once
CASSLDGAPDTQYF